These T cell receptor beta chains were read from a single sample in a study of blood T cell repertoires in COVID-19. Sequencing used immunoSEQ multiplex PCR; TCRdb keeps in-frame clones, though not all of them. The sample holds about 360,000 clones, about 83% seen once. The specimen sequenced was peripheral blood. These receptors originate from a man younger than 45 with active or convalescent COVID-19. CDR3s include the opening cysteine and the closing phenylalanine or tryptophan. A D gene is named only where the DNA matches it firmly. Some rows have no size entry. The others give once, few or many, or a class for an expanded clone.

>NA|TRBJ1-2|NA|TRBV7-2
TGTGCCAGCAGCCATCGACAGGTTAACTATGGCTACACCTTC
CASSHRQVNYGYTF
>NA|TRBJ2-7|NA|TRBV19
TGTGCCAGTAGTCTCCGGGACACCTACGAGCAGTACTTC
CASSLRDTYEQYF
>NA|TRBJ2-1|TRBD1|TRBV24-1
TGTGCCACCAGTGACACGACAGGGAACCCCTACAATGAGCAGTTCTTC
CATSDTTGNPYNEQFF
>NA|TRBJ2-1|TRBD1|TRBV3-1/TRBV3-2
TGTGCCAGCAGCCAATGGGACAGGGGGCGATCAGGTCGCCACAATGAGCAGTTCTTC
CASSQWDRGRSGRHNEQFF
>NA|TRBJ2-2|NA|TRBV14
TGTGCCAGCAGCCAAGAAGTGGACCTCAGGGCCGGGGAGCTGTTTTTT
CASSQEVDLRAGELFF
>few|TRBJ1-1|TRBD1|TRBV10-3
TGTGCCATCAGTGAGTCGGGACAGGGTGGGACTGAAGCTTTCTTT
CAISESGQGGTEAFF
>NA|TRBJ2-7|NA|TRBV11-2
TGTGCCAGCAGCACCCTAAGACAGTCTTACGAGCAGTACTTC
CASSTLRQSYEQYF
>NA|TRBJ1-2|NA|TRBV6-6
TGTGCCAGCACCACAGCCTATGGCTACACCTTC
CASTTAYGYTF
>NA|TRBJ2-1|TRBD2|TRBV5-4
TGTGCCAGCAGTTCTGGGACTAGCGGGGCCAATGAGCAGTTCTTC
CASSSGTSGANEQFF
>NA|TRBJ2-7|TRBD1|TRBV7-2
TGTGCCAGCAGCCCCCAGACAGGGCTCTACGAGCAGTACTTC
CASSPQTGLYEQYF
>NA|TRBJ2-1|TRBD1|TRBV4-3
TGCGCCAGCAGCCAGTATTTTGGGACAGGGGACTACAATGAGCAGTTCTTC
CASSQYFGTGDYNEQFF
>NA|TRBJ1-6|NA|TRBV5-4
TGTGCCAGCAGAGAGGGACCGGGGGATAATTCACCCCTCCACTTT
CASREGPGDNSPLHF
>NA|TRBJ1-1|NA|TRBV7-9
TGTGCCAGCAGCCTAGAACTGGCTGAAGCTTTCTTT
CASSLELAEAFF
>NA|TRBJ2-1|TRBD2|TRBV5-1
TGCGCCAGCAGCCTGAATAGCGGGAGCTCCTACAATGAGCAGTTCTTC
CASSLNSGSSYNEQFF
>NA|TRBJ2-7|NA|TRBV28
TGTGCCAGCAGTTCCCTCGGGGGTTCCTACGAGCAGTACTTC
CASSSLGGSYEQYF
>NA|TRBJ2-5|NA|TRBV12-3/TRBV12-4
TGTGCCAGCAGCCGGGAGACTTCAGAGACCCAGTACTTC
CASSRETSETQYF